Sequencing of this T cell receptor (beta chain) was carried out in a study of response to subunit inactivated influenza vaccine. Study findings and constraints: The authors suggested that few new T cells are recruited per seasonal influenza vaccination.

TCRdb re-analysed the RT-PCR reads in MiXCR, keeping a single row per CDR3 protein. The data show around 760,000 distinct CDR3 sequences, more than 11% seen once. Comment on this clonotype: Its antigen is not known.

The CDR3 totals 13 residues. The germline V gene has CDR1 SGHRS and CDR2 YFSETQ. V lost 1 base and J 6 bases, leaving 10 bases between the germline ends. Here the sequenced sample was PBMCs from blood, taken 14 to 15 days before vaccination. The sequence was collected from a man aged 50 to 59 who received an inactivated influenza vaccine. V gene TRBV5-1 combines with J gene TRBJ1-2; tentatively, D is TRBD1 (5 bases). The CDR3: CASSLQQGDGYTF. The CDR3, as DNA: TGCGCCAGCAGCTTGCAGCAGGGCGATGGCTACACCTTC.